This T cell receptor beta chain was recovered during a study of control samples from healthy donors and cancer patients. Measured with immunoSEQ multiplex PCR; TCRdb has only the in-frame clones, and not every one. Of approximately 100,000 clones listed, about 86% are singletons. This clone has more than one count but fewer than ten. CDR3 length: 14 amino acids. Looked up from germline, CDR1 is SGHTA and CDR2 is FQGNSA. Trimming removed 3 bases at V and 0 bases at J, with 9 bases between. The V call is TRBV7-2, the J call TRBJ2-7; D remains ambiguous. The TCR originated in a man under 40 in good health. The specimen sequenced was blood. The chain's CDR3 is CASSFTTTSYEQYF. For the CDR3, the DNA is TGTGCCAGCAGCTTCACGACCACCTCCTACGAGCAGTACTTC.